One and the same sample provided the 10 T cell receptor delta chains below, sequenced in a study of gamma-delta chains in newborns, infants, children. TCRdb used CATT to re-call clones from the reads. The sample has approximately 11,000 delta-chain clones; 3.5% are singletons. The sequenced sample consisted of blood. Receptors originate from a child who was a newborn, infant or young child, either healthy, febrile or measles-vaccinated (not recorded which).

This clone was counted a few times. The J gene is TRDJ3, the V gene TRDV3, with 8 bases matching TRDD3. V lost 0 bases, J lost 0 bases, and 19 bases stayed unmatched. Germline V CDR1 and CDR2: TVYSNPD, GDNSRS (reference sequence). The CDR3 is made up of 22 amino acids. CDR3 region: CAFRQGVLRLGGYSWDTRQMFF. In nucleotides, the CDR3 is TGTGCCTTTAGGCAAGGCGTCCTACGGTTAGGGGGATACTCCTGGGACACCCGACAGATGTTTTTC.

By proportion, this clone is medium-sized. This sequence joins TRDV2 and TRDJ1; 8 nucleotides match TRDD3. Germline-derived CDR1 and CDR2 are GEAIGNYY and EKD. CDR3 length: 18 amino acids. J lost 2 bases, V lost 1 base, and 14 bases had no gene match. CDR3 in amino acids: CACDTVQSTGGFTDKLIF. The DNA of the CDR3 is TGTGCCTGTGACACAGTCCAATCTACTGGGGGCTTTACCGATAAACTCATCTTT.

This clone was counted between two and nine times. V is TRDV2 and J is TRDJ1; 13 bases match TRDD3. This CDR3 is 22 amino acids long. The germline V gene encodes CDR1 GEAIGNYY and CDR2 EKD. Trimming at V came to 0 bases and at J to 1 base, leaving 19 bases not matched to a gene. The chain's CDR3 is CACDTVQNRPDWGIRPTDKLIF. The CDR3, as DNA: TGTGCCTGTGACACCGTTCAAAACCGACCCGACTGGGGGATACGACCCACCGATAAACTCATCTTT.

Only a few counts were recorded for this clone. The V and J genes are TRDV2 and TRDJ3; TRDD3 matches at 13 bases. Trimming at V came to 1 base and at J to 0 bases, leaving 5 bases not matched to a gene. CDR3 length: 20 amino acids. The germline gives CDR1 GEAIGNYY, CDR2 EKD. DNA for the CDR3: TGTGCCTGTGACACACTGGGGGATACGCTAAGCTCCTGGGACACCCGACAGATGTTTTTC. Encoded protein: CACDTLGDTLSSWDTRQMFF.

Only a few counts were recorded for this clone. The chain employs TRDV2 and TRDJ3; 12 nucleotides align to TRDD3. V lost 0 bases to trimming and J lost 0 bases; unmatched junction nucleotides: 11. This CDR3 is 22 amino acids long. Per germline, CDR1 GEAIGNYY and CDR2 EKD. CDR3 loop: CACDTVLGDTLVSSWDTRQMFF. The CDR3 DNA is TGTGCCTGTGACACCGTACTGGGGGATACCCTCGTCAGCTCCTGGGACACCCGACAGATGTTTTTC.

Only a few counts were recorded for this clone. This chain's CDR3 is CACDLTGGPSSWDTRQMFF. DNA for the CDR3: TGTGCCTGTGATTTAACTGGGGGCCCTAGCTCCTGGGACACCCGACAGATGTTTTTC. This chain connects TRDV2 to TRDJ3, with 8 nucleotides matching TRDD3. The V segment lost 4 bases and the J segment 0 bases; nucleotides outside the gene matches: 10. CDR1 is GEAIGNYY and CDR2 is EKD in the germline V gene. This CDR3 spans 19 amino acids.

To note about this clone: Other DNA sequences in this sample translate to the same CDR3. The chain uses TRDV1 and TRDJ1, with TRDD3 matching over 10 bases. CDR1 is TSWWSYY, CDR2 QGS, per germline. This CDR3 contains 22 residues. With V trimmed by 2 bases and J by 0 bases, 21 bases remained unmatched. CDR3 loop: CALGEFLPREVLGDDNTDKLIF. Here the CDR3 DNA reads TGTGCTCTTGGGGAATTCCTACCCAGGGAAGTACTGGGGGATGATAACACCGATAAACTCATCTTT.

By sample share, this clone is medium-sized. This sample also contains other DNA sequences that code for the same CDR3. The chain employs TRDV2 and TRDJ1, with TRDD3 matching 8 bases. Germline-derived CDR1 and CDR2 are GEAIGNYY and EKD. V was pared by 0 bases and J by 1 base, with 6 bases of the junction left unmatched. This CDR3 is 16 amino acids long. The CDR3: CACDTLGTGGTDKLIF. CDR3 bases: TGTGCCTGTGACACCCTCGGTACTGGGGGCACCGATAAACTCATCTTT.

In its sample, this clone was seen a few times. Other DNA sequences from this sample encode an identical CDR3 as well. The chain recombines TRDV1 with TRDJ1; TRDD2 might be the D (6 bases). The CDR3 has 21 amino acids. Between the trimmed V and J ends, which lost 3 bases and 0 bases, there was a span of 29 bases. Germline loops: CDR1 TSWWSYY, CDR2 QGS. The CDR3 DNA reads as TGTGCTCTTGGGGAGCCAGGGGAGGGTCCTACGCGTACTACGTACACCGATAAACTCATCTTT. Translated: CALGEPGEGPTRTTYTDKLIF.

This sequence joins TRDV2 and TRDJ1, with no clear D. V was trimmed by 5 bases and J by 0 bases, leaving 15 bases between them. The V gene's germline CDR1 is GEAIGNYY and CDR2 EKD. CDR3 length: 15 residues. CDR3 amino acids: CACVALSYNTDKLIF. The DNA of the CDR3 is TGTGCCTGTGTCGCACTCTCTTATAACACCGATAAACTCATCTTT.